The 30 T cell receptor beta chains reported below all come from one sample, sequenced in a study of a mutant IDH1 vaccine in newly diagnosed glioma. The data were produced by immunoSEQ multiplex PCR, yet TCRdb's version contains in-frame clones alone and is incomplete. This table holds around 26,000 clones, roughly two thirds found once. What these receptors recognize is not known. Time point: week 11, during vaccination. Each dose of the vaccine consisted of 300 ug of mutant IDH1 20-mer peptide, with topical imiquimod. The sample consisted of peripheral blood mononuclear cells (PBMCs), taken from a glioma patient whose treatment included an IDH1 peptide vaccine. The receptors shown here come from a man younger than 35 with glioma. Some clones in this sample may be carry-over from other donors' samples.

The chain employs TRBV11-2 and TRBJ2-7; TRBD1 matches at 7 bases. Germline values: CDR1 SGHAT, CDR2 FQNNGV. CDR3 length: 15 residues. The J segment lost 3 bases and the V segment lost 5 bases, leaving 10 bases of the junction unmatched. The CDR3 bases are TGTGCCAGCAGCCTCGCGACAGGGCCTAACTACGAGCAGTACTTC. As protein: CASSLATGPNYEQYF.

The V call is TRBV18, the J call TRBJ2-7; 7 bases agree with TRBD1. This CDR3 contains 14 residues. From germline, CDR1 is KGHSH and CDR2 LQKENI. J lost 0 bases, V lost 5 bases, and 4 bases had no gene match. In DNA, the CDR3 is TGTGCCAGCTCATGGGACAGCCTCTCCTACGAGCAGTACTTC. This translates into CASSWDSLSYEQYF.

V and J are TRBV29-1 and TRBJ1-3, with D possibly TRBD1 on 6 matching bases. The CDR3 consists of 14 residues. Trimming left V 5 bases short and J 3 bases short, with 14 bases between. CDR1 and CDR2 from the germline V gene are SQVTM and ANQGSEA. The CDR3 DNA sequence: TGCAGCGTTTCGGGAGGGGGGGGTGGAAACACCATATATTTT. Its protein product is CSVSGGGGGNTIYF.

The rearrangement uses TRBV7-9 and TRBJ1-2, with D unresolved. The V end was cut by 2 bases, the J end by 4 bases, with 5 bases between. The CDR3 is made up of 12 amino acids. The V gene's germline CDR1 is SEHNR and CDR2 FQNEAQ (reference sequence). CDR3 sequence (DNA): TGTGCCAGCAGCTTAACCACCTATGGCTACACCTTC. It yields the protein CASSLTTYGYTF.

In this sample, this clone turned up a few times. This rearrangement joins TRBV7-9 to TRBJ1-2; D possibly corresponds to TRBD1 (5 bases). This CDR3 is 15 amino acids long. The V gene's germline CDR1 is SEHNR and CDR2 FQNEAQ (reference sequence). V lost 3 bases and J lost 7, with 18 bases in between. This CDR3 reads CASSFGTSPTGGYTF. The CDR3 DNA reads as TGTGCCAGCAGCTTCGGGACCAGCCCGACGGGTGGCTACACCTTC.

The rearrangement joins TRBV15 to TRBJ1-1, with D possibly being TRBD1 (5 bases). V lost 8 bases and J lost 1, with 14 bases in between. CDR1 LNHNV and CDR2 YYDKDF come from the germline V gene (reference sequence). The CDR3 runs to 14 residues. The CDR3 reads CATGPGDSNTEAFF. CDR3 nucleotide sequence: TGTGCCACCGGCCCCGGGGACTCGAACACTGAAGCTTTCTTT.

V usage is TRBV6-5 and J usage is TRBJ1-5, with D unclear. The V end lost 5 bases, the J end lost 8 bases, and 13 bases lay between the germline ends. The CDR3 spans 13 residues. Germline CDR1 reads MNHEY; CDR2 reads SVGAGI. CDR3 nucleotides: TGTGCCAGCAGTCCCCTCCCTCGGGAGCCCCAGCATTTT. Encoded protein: CASSPLPREPQHF.

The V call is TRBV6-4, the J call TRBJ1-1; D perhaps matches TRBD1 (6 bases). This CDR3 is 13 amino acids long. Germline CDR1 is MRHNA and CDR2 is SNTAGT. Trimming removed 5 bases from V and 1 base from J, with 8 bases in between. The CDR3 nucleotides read TGTGCCAGCAGTTTGGACAGGAACACTGAAGCTTTCTTT. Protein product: CASSLDRNTEAFF.

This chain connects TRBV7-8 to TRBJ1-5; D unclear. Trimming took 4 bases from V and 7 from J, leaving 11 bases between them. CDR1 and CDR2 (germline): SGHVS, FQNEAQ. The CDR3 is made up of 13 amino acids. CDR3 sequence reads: CASSSFLFQPQHF. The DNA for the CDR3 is TGTGCCAGCAGCTCCTTCTTGTTCCAGCCCCAGCATTTT.

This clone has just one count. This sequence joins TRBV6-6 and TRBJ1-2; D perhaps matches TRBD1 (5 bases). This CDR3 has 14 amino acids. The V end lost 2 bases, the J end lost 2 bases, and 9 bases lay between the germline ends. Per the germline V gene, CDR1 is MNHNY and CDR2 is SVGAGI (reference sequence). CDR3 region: CASSYGTGNYGYTF. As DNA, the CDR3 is TGTGCCAGCAGTTACGGGACGGGAAACTATGGCTACACCTTC.

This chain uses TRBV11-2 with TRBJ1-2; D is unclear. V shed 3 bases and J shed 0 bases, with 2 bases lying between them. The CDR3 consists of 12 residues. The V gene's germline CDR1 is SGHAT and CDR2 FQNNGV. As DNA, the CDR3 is TGTGCCAGCAGCTTCCCTAACTATGGCTACACCTTC. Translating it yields CASSFPNYGYTF.

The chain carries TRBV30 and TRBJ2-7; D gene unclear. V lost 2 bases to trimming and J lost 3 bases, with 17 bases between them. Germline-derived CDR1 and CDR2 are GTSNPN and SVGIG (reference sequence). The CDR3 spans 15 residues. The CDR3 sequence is CAWSRVGRQNYEQYF. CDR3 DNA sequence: TGTGCCTGGAGTAGGGTGGGCCGGCAAAACTACGAGCAGTACTTC.

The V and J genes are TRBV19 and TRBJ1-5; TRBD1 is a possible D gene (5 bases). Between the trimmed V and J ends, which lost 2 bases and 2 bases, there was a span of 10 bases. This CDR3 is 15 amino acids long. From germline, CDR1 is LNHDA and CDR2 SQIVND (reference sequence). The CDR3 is CASSILQVGNQPQHF. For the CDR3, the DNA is TGTGCCAGTAGTATATTACAGGTTGGCAATCAGCCCCAGCATTTT.

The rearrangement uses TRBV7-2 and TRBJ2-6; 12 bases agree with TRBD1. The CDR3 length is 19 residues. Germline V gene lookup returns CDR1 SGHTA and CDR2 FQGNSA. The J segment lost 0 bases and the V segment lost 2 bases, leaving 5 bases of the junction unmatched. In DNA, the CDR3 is TGTGCCAGCAGCTTACAGGGACAGGGGGCTCTCTCTGGGGCCAACGTCCTGACTTTC. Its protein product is CASSLQGQGALSGANVLTF.

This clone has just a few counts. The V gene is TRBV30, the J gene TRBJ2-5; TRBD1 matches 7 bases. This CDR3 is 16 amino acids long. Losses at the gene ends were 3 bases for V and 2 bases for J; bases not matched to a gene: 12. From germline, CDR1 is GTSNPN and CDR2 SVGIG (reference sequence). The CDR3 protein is CAWSPRDRAIQETQYF. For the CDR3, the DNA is TGTGCCTGGAGCCCTCGAGACAGGGCGATACAAGAGACCCAGTACTTC. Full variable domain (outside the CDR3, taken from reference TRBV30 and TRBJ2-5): SQTIHQWPATLVQPVGSPLSLECTVEGTSNPNLYWYRQAAGRGLQLLFYSVGIGQISSEVPQNLSASRPQDRQFILSSKKLLLSDSGFYLCAWSPRDRAIQETQYFGPGTRLLVL.

The DNA of the CDR3 is TGTGCCAGCAGCCTGATGACAGGCGGGGCCACTGAAGCTTTCTTT. It is translated as CASSLMTGGATEAFF. The V and J genes are TRBV7-9 and TRBJ1-1; D might be TRBD1 (6 bases). The CDR3 is 15 amino acids. CDR1 SEHNR and CDR2 FQNEAQ come from the germline V gene (reference sequence). The V gene lost 5 bases and the J gene lost 4 bases, with 17 bases spanning the gap.

The DNA of the CDR3 is TGTGCCTCCTCGTTGACAGATTTATATGGCTACACCTTC. It codes for CASSLTDLYGYTF. The V call is TRBV30, the J call TRBJ1-2, with D tentatively TRBD1 (5 bases). This CDR3 comprises 13 residues. Trimming shortened V by 7 bases and J by 5 bases, and 17 bases separated the two germline ends. Looked up from germline, CDR1 is GTSNPN and CDR2 is SVGIG (reference sequence).

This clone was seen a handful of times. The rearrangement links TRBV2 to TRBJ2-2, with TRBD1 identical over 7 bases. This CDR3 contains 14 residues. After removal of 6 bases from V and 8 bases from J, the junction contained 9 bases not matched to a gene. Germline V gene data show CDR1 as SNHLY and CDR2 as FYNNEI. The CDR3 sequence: CASSIRQGSGELFF. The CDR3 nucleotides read TGTGCCAGCAGCATACGACAGGGATCGGGGGAGCTGTTTTTT. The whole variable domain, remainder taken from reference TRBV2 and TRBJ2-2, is EPEVTQTPSHQVTQMGQEVILRCVPISNHLYFYWYRQILGQKVEFLVSFYNNEISEKSEIFDDQFSVERPDGSNFTLKIRSTKLEDSAMYFCASSIRQGSGELFFGEGSRLTVL.

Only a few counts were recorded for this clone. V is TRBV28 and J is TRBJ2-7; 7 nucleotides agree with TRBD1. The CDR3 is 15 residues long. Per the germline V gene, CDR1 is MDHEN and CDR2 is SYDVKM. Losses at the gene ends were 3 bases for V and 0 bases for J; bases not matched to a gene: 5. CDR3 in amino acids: CASSFGTADSYEQYF. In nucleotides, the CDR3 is TGTGCCAGCAGTTTTGGGACAGCCGACTCCTACGAGCAGTACTTC.

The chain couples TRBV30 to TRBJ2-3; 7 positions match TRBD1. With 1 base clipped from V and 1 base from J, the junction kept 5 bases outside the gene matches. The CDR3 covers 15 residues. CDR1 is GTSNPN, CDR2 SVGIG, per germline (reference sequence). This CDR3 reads CAWSAGTVRTDTQYF. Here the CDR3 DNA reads TGTGCCTGGAGTGCCGGGACAGTCCGCACAGATACGCAGTATTTT.

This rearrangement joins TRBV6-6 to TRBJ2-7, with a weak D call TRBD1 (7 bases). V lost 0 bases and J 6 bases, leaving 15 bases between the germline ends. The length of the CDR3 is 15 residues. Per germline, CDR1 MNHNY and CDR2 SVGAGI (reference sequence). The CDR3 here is CASSYSGSGGLEQYF. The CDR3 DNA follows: TGTGCCAGCAGTTACTCCGGTTCAGGGGGGCTCGAGCAGTACTTC.

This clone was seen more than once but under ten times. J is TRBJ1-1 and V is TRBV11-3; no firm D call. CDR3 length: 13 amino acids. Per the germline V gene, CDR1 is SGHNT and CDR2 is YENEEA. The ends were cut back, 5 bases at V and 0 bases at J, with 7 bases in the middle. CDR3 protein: CASSLHLNTEAFF. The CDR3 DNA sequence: TGTGCCAGCAGCCTTCATCTGAACACTGAAGCTTTCTTT.

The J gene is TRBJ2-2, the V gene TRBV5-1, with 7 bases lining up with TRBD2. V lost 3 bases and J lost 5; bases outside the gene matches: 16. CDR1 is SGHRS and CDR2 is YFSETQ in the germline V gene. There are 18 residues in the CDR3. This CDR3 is CASSSRLMVAGGTGELFF. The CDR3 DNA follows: TGCGCCAGCAGCTCCCGTCTAATGGTAGCGGGTGGAACCGGGGAGCTGTTTTTT.

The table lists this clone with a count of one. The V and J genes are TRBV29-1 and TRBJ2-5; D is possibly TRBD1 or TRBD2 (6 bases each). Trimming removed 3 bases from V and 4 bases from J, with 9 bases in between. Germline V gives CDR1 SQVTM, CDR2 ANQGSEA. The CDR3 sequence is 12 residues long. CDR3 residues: CSVDRGRETQYF. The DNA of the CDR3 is TGCAGCGTTGATCGGGGGCGAGAGACCCAGTACTTC. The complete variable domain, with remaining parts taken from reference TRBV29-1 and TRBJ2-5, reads SAVISQKPSRDICQRGTSLTIQCQVDSQVTMMFWYRQQPGQSLTLIATANQGSEATYESGFVIDKFPISRPNLTFSTLTVSNMSPEDSSIYLCSVDRGRETQYFGPGTRLLVL.

CDR3 loop: CAIRGQTEAFF. CDR3 DNA: TGTGCCATCCGGGGGCAAACTGAAGCTTTCTTT. The chain links TRBV10-3 to TRBJ1-1; TRBD1 is a possible D gene (6 bases). The germline V and J ends were trimmed by 8 bases and 5 bases, with 9 bases remaining between them. CDR1 and CDR2 (germline): ENHRY, SYGVKD. The CDR3 contains 11 residues.

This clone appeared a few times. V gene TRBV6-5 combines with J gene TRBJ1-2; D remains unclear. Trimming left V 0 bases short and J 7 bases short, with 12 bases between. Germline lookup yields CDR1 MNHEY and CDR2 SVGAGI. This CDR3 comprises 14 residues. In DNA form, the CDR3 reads TGTGCCAGCAGTTACTCGGGAGGGAGGGTTGGCTACACCTTC. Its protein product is CASSYSGGRVGYTF.

The CDR3 sequence is CASSYSVGGFYTEAFF. The CDR3, as DNA: TGTGCCAGCAGTTACTCCGTGGGGGGATTCTACACTGAAGCTTTCTTT. V is TRBV6-5 and J is TRBJ1-1, with D maybe TRBD1 (5 bases). The length of the CDR3 is 16 residues. V gave up 0 bases and J gave up 3 bases, with 14 bases separating them. Germline CDR1 reads MNHEY; CDR2 reads SVGAGI.

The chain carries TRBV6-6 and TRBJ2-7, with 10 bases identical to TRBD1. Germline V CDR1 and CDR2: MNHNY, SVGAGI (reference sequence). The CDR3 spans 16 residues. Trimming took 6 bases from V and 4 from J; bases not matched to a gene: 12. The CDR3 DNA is TGTGCCAGCAGCCTAGGGTCGGGGACAGGGGTGTACGAGCAGTACTTC. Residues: CASSLGSGTGVYEQYF.

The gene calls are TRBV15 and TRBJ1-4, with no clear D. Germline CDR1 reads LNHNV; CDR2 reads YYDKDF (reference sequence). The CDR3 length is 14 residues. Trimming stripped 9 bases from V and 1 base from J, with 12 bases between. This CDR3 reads CATCAGLTNEKLFF. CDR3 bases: TGTGCCACGTGTGCGGGCCTAACTAATGAAAAACTGTTTTTT. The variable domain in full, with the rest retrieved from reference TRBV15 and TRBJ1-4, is DAMVIQNPRYQVTQFGKPVTLSCSQTLNHNVMYWYQQKSSQAPKLLFHYYDKDFNNEADTPDNFQSRRPNTSFCFLDIRSPGLGDTAMYLCATCAGLTNEKLFFGSGTQLSVL.

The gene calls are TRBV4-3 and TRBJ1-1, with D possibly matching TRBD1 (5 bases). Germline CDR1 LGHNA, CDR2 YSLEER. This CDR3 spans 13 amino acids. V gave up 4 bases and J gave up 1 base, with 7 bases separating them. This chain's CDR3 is CASSRRGNTEAFF. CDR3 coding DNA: TGCGCCAGCAGCCGTAGGGGGAACACTGAAGCTTTCTTT.